This TCR beta chain is from a study of T cell responses to AZD1222 COVID-19 vaccine (dated by TCRdb to about 2021). Background on the whole study: Because spike-specific TCR depth and breadth did not differ between the two schedules, AZD1222 recipients who got a second dose at roughly 4 weeks were pooled with those who got a second dose at roughly 12 weeks. Trial participants were enrolled by age into subgroups of 18-55, 56-69 and 70-plus years, and 148, 28 and 57 TCR-sequenced participants, respectively, were included in these subgroups. TCR sequencing was performed for more than 230 trial participants, of whom around 200 were given two doses of AZD1222 and about 25 were given two doses of MenACWY control vaccine.

A word on this clone: Its antigen target is currently unknown. Base qualities are not provided; no much larger clone lies one nucleotide away.

General findings and caveats noted by the study authors: Spike-specific TCR breadth and depth rose significantly after two AZD1222 doses compared with day 0 and with MenACWY recipients. Epitopes outside the regions mutated in the B.1.351 and B.1.1.7 variants were reportedly recognized by nearly half of the unique spike-specific TCRs. CD4 TCRs associated with the vaccine covered the entire spike protein, and the dominant responses were in regions 160-218 and 743-854. In the small 56-69-year group, the increase in depth fell short of significance, most likely because of low power. Participants were mostly white British and included more females than males, and it was suggested by the authors that clonal diversity may have been underestimated. Conclusions about previously exposed vaccinees were limited because only six AZD1222 recipients were SARS-CoV-2 seropositive at baseline. Because no day 14 peak-response samples were available, repertoires were characterized only after the peak T cell response.

From the germline V gene, CDR1 is MGHRA and CDR2 is YSYEKL. Germline trimming: 2 bases from V, 1 base from J; junction bases outside gene matches: 7. The CDR3, cysteine through phenylalanine, is 17 amino acids long. The CDR3 DNA has 51 bases and is translated from base 1. The CDR3 regions of human TCRbeta chains were analyzed by immunosequencing. In the original analysis: Repertoire TCRs were matched against a reference library of SARS-CoV-2-specific TCRs generated with the MIRA antigen-specificity platform. Breadth meant the fraction of unique TCRs that were SARS-CoV-2-associated, whereas depth meant the fraction of total T cells that were SARS-CoV-2-associated. Using the MIRA data, each spike-specific TCR was mapped to the spike region that the TCR reacts to and placed in a CD4 or CD8 class. Log10-transformed breadth and depth values were compared by one-way ANOVA with Sidak's multiple comparisons tests. Sourced from immuneACCESS, this table was stored by TCRdb with only in-frame sequences that have V and J called. A share of the clones is absent; for the studies checked, an unresolved V gene accounts for under half, and the remainder has no known explanation. V, J and clone size derive from that table, while D and trimming were established from the DNA sequence. The sample has 80,000 to 95,000 clones on record, approximately 90% of them singletons. Of the sample, 5.7% falls within the top ten clones.

Sample time point, as interpreted from the label and publication: baseline before first vaccination. Vaccinee samples were obtained from the UK trials COV001 and COV002, which included a single-blind randomized controlled phase 2/3 trial of AZD1222 (ChAdOx1 nCoV-19) in healthy adults. For TCRbeta chain sequencing, PBMC samples from trial participants were taken at day 0 and at day 28 after the second dose. The V and J segments used are TRBV4-1 and TRBJ2-3, with 9 middle bases fitting TRBD1. The sample consisted of peripheral blood, taken on day 0 of AZD1222 vaccination. This TCR was recovered from an adult in good health. The CDR3 in this case is CASSQLPGQGRTDTQYF. The DNA sequence follows: TGCGCCAGCAGCCAACTACCCGGACAGGGGCGCACAGATACGCAGTATTTT.